The entry below describes one TCR beta chain. The antigen is not known. TCRdb passed the RT-PCR reads through MiXCR, listing each CDR3 protein once. The sample includes under 800,000 distinct CDR3 sequences, 14% of them seen just once. This sample was included in a study of response to subunit inactivated influenza vaccine. Broader study findings: The authors offered the suggestion that each seasonal influenza vaccination recruits few new T cells.

This CDR3 contains 18 residues. Germline CDR1 SGHVS, CDR2 FQNEAQ. The V end was cut by 3 bases, the J end by 0 bases, with 18 bases between. The sequence was collected from a man aged 50 to 59 who received an inactivated influenza vaccine. The chain has TRBV7-8 and TRBJ1-3; D is possibly TRBD1 (5 bases). The material was PBMCs from blood, obtained around 15 days before vaccination. Written as DNA, the CDR3 is TGTGCCAGCAGCTTTTTTTTGGGGGACGCAAACTCTGGAAACACCATATATTTT. The encoded protein is CASSFFLGDANSGNTIYF.